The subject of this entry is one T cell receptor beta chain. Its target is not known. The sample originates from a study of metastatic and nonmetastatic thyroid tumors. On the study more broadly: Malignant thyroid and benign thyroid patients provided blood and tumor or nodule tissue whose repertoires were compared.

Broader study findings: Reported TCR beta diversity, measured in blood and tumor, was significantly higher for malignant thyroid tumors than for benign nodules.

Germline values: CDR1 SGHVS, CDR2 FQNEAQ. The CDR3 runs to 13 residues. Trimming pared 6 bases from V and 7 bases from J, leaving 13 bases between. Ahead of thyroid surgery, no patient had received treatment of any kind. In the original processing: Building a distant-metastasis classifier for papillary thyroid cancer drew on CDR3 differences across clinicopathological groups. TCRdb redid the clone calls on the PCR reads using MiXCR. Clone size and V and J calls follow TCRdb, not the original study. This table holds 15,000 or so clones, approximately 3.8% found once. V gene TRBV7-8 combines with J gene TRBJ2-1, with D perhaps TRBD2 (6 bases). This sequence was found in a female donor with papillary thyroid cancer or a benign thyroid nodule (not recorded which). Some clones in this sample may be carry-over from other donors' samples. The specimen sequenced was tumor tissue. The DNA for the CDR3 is TGTGCCAGCAGGGACTATCGTCCTAATGAGCAGTTCTTC. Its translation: CASRDYRPNEQFF.